These 27 T cell receptor beta chains came from one sample sequenced in a study of shared clonotypes between healthy human individuals. Sequencing used immunoSEQ multiplex PCR; TCRdb keeps in-frame clones, though not all of them. The top ten hold 0.37% of the sample, which has 2 million to 2.5 million clones, around 93% seen once. Sequencing was performed on naive CD4+ T cells from PBMCs. As to subset: CD45RA+ positively selected. The receptors stem from a man in his late teens or twenties in good health. Some clones in this sample may be carry-over from other donors' samples.

The rearrangement links TRBV2 to TRBJ2-1, with TRBD1 matching over 8 bases. The CDR3 sequence is 12 residues long. Germline lookup yields CDR1 SNHLY and CDR2 FYNNEI. The J segment lost 10 bases and the V segment lost 6 bases, leaving 5 bases of the junction unmatched. The CDR3 protein is CASRGDRGEQFF. The CDR3 region has the DNA TGTGCCAGCAGAGGTGACAGGGGCGAGCAGTTCTTC.

This clone was seen a few times. The chain combines TRBV6-6 with TRBJ1-5, with D possibly TRBD1 on 5 matching bases. CDR3 size: 12 residues. The germline V and J ends were trimmed by 7 bases and 7 bases, with 11 bases remaining between them. Per the germline V gene, CDR1 is MNHNY and CDR2 is SVGAGI (reference sequence). Here the CDR3 reads CASTQGNQPQHF. The CDR3 DNA sequence: TGTGCCAGCACCCAGGGTAACCAGCCCCAGCATTTT.

V usage is TRBV6-1 and J usage is TRBJ1-6; D remains ambiguous. Germline V gene sequence: CDR1 MNHNS, CDR2 SASEGT. V lost 6 bases and J 3 bases, leaving 6 bases between the germline ends. CDR3 size: 13 residues. The CDR3 reads CASSRDYNSPLHF. The CDR3 DNA reads as TGTGCCAGCAGCCGGGACTATAATTCACCCCTCCACTTT.

Comment on this clone: This same CDR3 is encoded by further DNA sequences in the sample. J is TRBJ2-5 and V is TRBV9; the match to TRBD2 covers 7 bases. The V gene's germline CDR1 is SGDLS and CDR2 YYNGEE. The V segment lost 3 bases and the J segment 5 bases; nucleotides outside the gene matches: 4. The CDR3 is made up of 13 amino acids. CDR3 nucleotides: TGTGCCAGCAGCGGTGGGGGAGGGGAGACCCAGTACTTC. Amino acid sequence: CASSGGGGETQYF.

The J gene is TRBJ2-5, the V gene TRBV6-6; tentatively, D is TRBD2 (6 bases). V was clipped by 5 bases and J by 9 bases, with 10 bases between them. The germline V gene encodes CDR1 MNHNY and CDR2 SVGAGI (reference sequence). The CDR3 runs to 11 residues. CDR3 sequence reads: CASSGGGAQYF. For the CDR3, the DNA is TGTGCCAGCAGTGGCGGCGGGGCCCAGTACTTC.

This chain links TRBV5-1 with TRBJ2-2; 8 bases align to TRBD2. This CDR3 has 16 residues. The V gene end was trimmed by 0 bases and the J gene end by 7 bases; junction bases not matched to a gene: 8. CDR1 and CDR2 from the germline V gene are SGHRS and YFSETQ. The CDR3 coding sequence is TGCGCCAGCAGCTTGGAACGTAGCGGGGTGTTCGGGGAGCTGTTTTTT. Translation gives CASSLERSGVFGELFF.

The chain joins TRBV9 to TRBJ2-1; 9 positions agree with TRBD2. The CDR3 contains 16 residues. Germline values: CDR1 SGDLS, CDR2 YYNGEE. V lost 0 bases to trimming and J lost 6 bases; unmatched junction nucleotides: 7. CDR3 loop: CASSVVGSGSSNEQFF. Here the CDR3 DNA reads TGTGCCAGCAGCGTAGTAGGTAGCGGGAGCTCCAATGAGCAGTTCTTC.

The rearrangement joins TRBV28 to TRBJ2-7; D is perhaps TRBD1 (6 bases). CDR3 length equals 15 residues. Germline V lookup: CDR1 MDHEN, CDR2 SYDVKM. V lost 5 bases, J lost 0 bases, and 14 bases lay in between. This CDR3 is CASSTIRGASYEQYF. The CDR3 bases are TGTGCCAGCAGTACGATCAGGGGAGCCTCCTACGAGCAGTACTTC.

The chain recombines TRBV27 with TRBJ2-1; TRBD2 is a possible D gene (6 bases). CDR3 length equals 14 residues. V lost 6 bases and J lost 3, with 12 bases in between. Looked up from germline, CDR1 is MNHEY and CDR2 is SMNVEV (reference sequence). CDR3 residues: CASRPGLDYNEQFF. Written as DNA, the CDR3 is TGTGCCAGCAGACCGGGACTCGACTACAATGAGCAGTTCTTC.

This clone has a single count. The V gene is TRBV18, the J gene TRBJ2-5; 9 bases map to TRBD2. V was clipped by 3 bases and J by 5 bases; unmatched bases: 4. The CDR3 runs to 14 residues. Germline assignment: CDR1 KGHSH and CDR2 LQKENI. CDR3 sequence: CASSPSGSKETQYF. The DNA for the CDR3 is TGTGCCAGCTCACCTAGCGGGAGTAAGGAGACCCAGTACTTC.

The gene calls are TRBV2 and TRBJ1-2; possibly TRBD1 for D (5 bases). The CDR3 consists of 13 residues. Trimming pared 6 bases from V and 6 bases from J, leaving 14 bases between. Germline-derived CDR1 and CDR2 are SNHLY and FYNNEI. DNA of the CDR3: TGTGCCAGCAGACTCCAGGGTAGGCATGGCTACACCTTC. This translates into CASRLQGRHGYTF.

The V gene is TRBV28, the J gene TRBJ1-3; D gene ambiguous. The CDR3 spans 16 residues. Germline V gene lookup returns CDR1 MDHEN and CDR2 SYDVKM. Trimming cost V 3 bases and J 0 bases, with 12 bases left between them. CDR3 in amino acids: CASSLSQALSGNTIYF. CDR3 bases: TGTGCCAGCAGTTTGTCGCAGGCCCTCTCTGGAAACACCATATATTTT.

On this clone: This specimen includes other DNA sequences encoding the same CDR3. The chain is built from TRBV5-1 and TRBJ2-2; TRBD1 aligns across 7 bases. Germline assignment: CDR1 SGHRS and CDR2 YFSETQ. Losses at the gene ends were 1 base for V and 6 bases for J; bases not matched to a gene: 6. This CDR3 has 15 residues. The CDR3 region has the DNA TGCGCCAGCAGCTTGCTCGCAGGGGGACCCGGGGAGCTGTTTTTT. Its protein is CASSLLAGGPGELFF.

This sequence joins TRBV15 and TRBJ1-4; tentatively, D is TRBD1 (6 bases). The germline gives CDR1 LNHNV, CDR2 YYDKDF (reference sequence). V was pared by 3 bases and J by 7 bases, with 18 bases between. This CDR3 region has 16 residues. The CDR3 reads CATSRERARGGEKLFF. Written as DNA, the CDR3 is TGTGCCACCAGCAGGGAAAGGGCCAGGGGAGGTGAAAAACTGTTTTTT.

The gene calls are TRBV7-9 and TRBJ2-5; D unclear. This CDR3 has 15 amino acids. V lost 6 bases, J lost 1 base, and 15 bases lay in between. Looked up from germline, CDR1 is SEHNR and CDR2 is FQNEAQ (reference sequence). The CDR3 bases are TGTGCCAGCAGATTAACGACAAGGACCCAAGAGACCCAGTACTTC. Encoded protein: CASRLTTRTQETQYF. The entire variable domain, with the rest obtained from reference TRBV7-9 and TRBJ2-5, is as follows: DTGVSQNPRHKITKRGQNVTFRCDPISEHNRLYWYRQTLGQGPEFLTYFQNEAQLEKSRLLSDRFSAERPKGSFSTLEIQRTEQGDSAMYLCASRLTTRTQETQYFGPGTRLLVL.

The chain uses TRBV6-6 and TRBJ1-1; TRBD1 agrees at 9 bases. Unmatched junction bases numbered 17, after V lost 7 bases and J lost 11 bases. The CDR3 covers 15 residues. CDR1 and CDR2 from the germline V gene are MNHNY and SVGAGI (reference sequence). This chain's CDR3 is CASTTNPGTGSGAFF. CDR3 DNA sequence: TGTGCCAGCACCACCAACCCCGGGACAGGGTCAGGCGCTTTCTTT.

The gene calls are TRBV28 and TRBJ1-5; 9 nucleotides match TRBD1. J gave up 5 bases and V 2 bases, and 4 bases lay outside the gene matches. CDR1 and CDR2 from the germline V gene are MDHEN and SYDVKM. This CDR3 spans 15 amino acids. CDR3 region: CASSLNRGPDQPQHF. In DNA form, the CDR3 reads TGTGCCAGCAGTTTAAACAGGGGGCCCGATCAGCCCCAGCATTTT.

The rearrangement joins TRBV2 to TRBJ2-1, with TRBD2 identical over 10 bases. J gave up 5 bases and V 7 bases, and 5 bases lay outside the gene matches. Germline loops: CDR1 SNHLY, CDR2 FYNNEI. The CDR3 loop spans 14 amino acids. The CDR3 coding sequence is TGTGCCAGCAATGGACTAGCGGAAAACAATGAGCAGTTCTTC. Amino acids: CASNGLAENNEQFF.

The chain couples TRBV27 to TRBJ2-3; D is ambiguous. Trimming cost V 0 bases and J 0 bases, with 4 bases left between them. From germline, CDR1 is MNHEY and CDR2 SMNVEV (reference sequence). CDR3 size: 14 residues. The CDR3 sequence: CASSLSFSTDTQYF. The CDR3 nucleotides read TGTGCCAGCAGTTTATCGTTTAGCACAGATACGCAGTATTTT.

The chain uses TRBV7-8 and TRBJ1-4, with TRBD1 identical over 9 bases. This CDR3 has 15 residues. V gave up 5 bases and J gave up 6 bases; unmatched junction bases: 7. From germline, CDR1 is SGHVS and CDR2 FQNEAQ. CDR3 in amino acids: CASSPPGQGDEKLFF. DNA of the CDR3: TGTGCCAGCAGCCCACCGGGACAGGGTGATGAAAAACTGTTTTTT.

The rearrangement uses TRBV6-9 and TRBJ1-1; 8 bases agree with TRBD1. V was clipped by 6 bases and J by 2 bases; unmatched bases: 11. The CDR3 runs to 16 residues. The germline V gene encodes CDR1 MNHGY and CDR2 SVAAGI. The CDR3 sequence: CASSPPPDRVNTEAFF. CDR3 DNA sequence: TGTGCCAGCAGCCCCCCCCCGGACAGGGTCAACACTGAAGCTTTCTTT.

The chain is built from TRBV28 and TRBJ2-3; the D gene is possibly TRBD2 (6 bases). Trimming took off 3 bases at V and 0 bases at J, with 13 bases between the two ends. The CDR3 totals 16 residues. The V gene's germline CDR1 is MDHEN and CDR2 SYDVKM. DNA for the CDR3: TGTGCCAGCAGTTTTGTTCGCGGGACTAGCACAGATACGCAGTATTTT. Encoded protein: CASSFVRGTSTDTQYF. Based on the CDR3 plus reference TRBV28 and TRBJ2-3, the full variable domain is DVKVTQSSRYLVKRTGEKVFLECVQDMDHENMFWYRQDPGLGLRLIYFSYDVKMKEKGDIPEGYSVSREKKERFSLILESASTNQTSMYLCASSFVRGTSTDTQYFGPGTRLTVL.

This chain uses TRBV7-2 with TRBJ2-7; TRBD1 might be the D (6 bases). Germline values: CDR1 SGHTA, CDR2 FQGNSA. CDR3 length: 16 amino acids. V was trimmed by 1 base and J by 0 bases, leaving 13 bases between them. For the CDR3, the DNA is TGTGCCAGCAGCTTAGTAGGGACAACCATCTCCTACGAGCAGTACTTC. It is translated as CASSLVGTTISYEQYF.

The chain couples TRBV10-3 to TRBJ2-6; 7 bases are shared with TRBD1. The junction had 21 bases not matched to a gene; V was cut back by 5 bases and J by 2 bases. The length of the CDR3 is 21 residues. Per the germline V gene, CDR1 is ENHRY and CDR2 is SYGVKD. The CDR3 DNA follows: TGTGCCATCAGTAGCATTCCGCCCAAGACAGGGAGTAACGCTGGGGCCAACGTCCTGACTTTC. It is translated as CAISSIPPKTGSNAGANVLTF.

This rearrangement joins TRBV6-1 to TRBJ2-7; D is unresolved. The length of the CDR3 is 12 residues. The germline CDR1 and CDR2 sequences are MNHNS and SASEGT. V was trimmed by 6 bases and J by 0 bases, leaving 6 bases between them. The CDR3 spells CASRLDSYEQYF. The CDR3 DNA is TGTGCCAGCAGACTGGACTCCTACGAGCAGTACTTC.

V and J are TRBV25-1 and TRBJ1-4; TRBD1 matches 9 bases. The CDR3 length is 15 residues. V lost 2 bases and J lost 8; bases outside the gene matches: 6. CDR1 MGHDK and CDR2 SYGVNS come from the germline V gene. In nucleotides, the CDR3 is TGTGCCAGCAGTGAAAACAGGGGGCGAGGGGAAAAACTGTTTTTT. Residues: CASSENRGRGEKLFF.

The chain joins TRBV6-5 to TRBJ1-2; D perhaps matches TRBD1 (5 bases). V lost 7 bases to trimming and J lost 6 bases, with 15 bases between them. This CDR3 contains 13 residues. In germline, CDR1 is MNHEY, CDR2 SVGAGI. DNA for the CDR3: TGTGCCAGCAAAACCGGGACGGAGGATGGCTACACCTTC. As protein: CASKTGTEDGYTF.